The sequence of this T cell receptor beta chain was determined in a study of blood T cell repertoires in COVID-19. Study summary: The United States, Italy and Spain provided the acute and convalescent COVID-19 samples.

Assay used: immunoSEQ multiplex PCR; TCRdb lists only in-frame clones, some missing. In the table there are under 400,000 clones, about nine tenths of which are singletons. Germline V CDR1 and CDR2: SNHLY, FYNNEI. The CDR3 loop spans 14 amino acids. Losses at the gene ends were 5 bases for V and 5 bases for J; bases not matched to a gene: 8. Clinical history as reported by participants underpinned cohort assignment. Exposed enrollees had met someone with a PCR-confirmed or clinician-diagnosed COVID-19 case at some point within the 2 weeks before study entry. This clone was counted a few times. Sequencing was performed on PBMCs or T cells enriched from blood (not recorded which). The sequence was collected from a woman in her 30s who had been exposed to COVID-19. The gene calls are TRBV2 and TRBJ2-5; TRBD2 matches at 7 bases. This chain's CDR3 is CASSPWTSGETQYF. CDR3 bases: TGTGCCAGCAGTCCGTGGACTAGTGGGGAGACCCAGTACTTC. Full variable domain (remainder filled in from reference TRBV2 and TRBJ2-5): EPEVTQTPSHQVTQMGQEVILRCVPISNHLYFYWYRQILGQKVEFLVSFYNNEISEKSEIFDDQFSVERPDGSNFTLKIRSTKLEDSAMYFCASSPWTSGETQYFGPGTRLLVL.